This T cell receptor beta chain comes out of a study of blood T cell repertoires in COVID-19. Study-wide context: Some COVID-19 samples were acute and others convalescent; all came from the United States, Italy and Spain.

As processed by the authors: Amplified reference gene primers provided the basis for estimating nucleated cell counts. The data were produced by immunoSEQ multiplex PCR, yet TCRdb's version contains in-frame clones alone and is incomplete. The D gene and trimming were derived from the DNA, and the V and J assignments and clone size from that table. Of 95,000 to 100,000 clones detected, more than 70% appear once; the ten largest clones hold roughly 10%. Germline V gene sequence: CDR1 SGDLS, CDR2 YYNGEE. The CDR3 is 17 residues long. Losses at the gene ends were 4 bases for V and 0 bases for J; bases not matched to a gene: 8.

The origin of this receptor is a woman aged 25 to 39 with acute or convalescent COVID-19. The sample consisted of peripheral blood. This chain joins TRBV9 and TRBJ2-7, with TRBD1 identical over 12 bases. CDR3 nucleotides: TGTGCCAGCAGCCGGGACAGGGGGCAACCTTTCTCCTACGAGCAGTACTTC. Translating gives CASSRDRGQPFSYEQYF.